This TCR beta chain was recorded in a study of blood T cell repertoires in COVID-19. Germline V gene data show CDR1 as SGHVS and CDR2 as FQNEAQ. V was pared by 3 bases and J by 1 base, with 8 bases of the junction left unmatched. The CDR3 extends over 16 amino acids. Clones were sequenced by immunoSEQ multiplex PCR, and TCRdb holds only the in-frame ones, with some missing. The data hold about 120,000 clones, with around 87% observed a single time. Sequences were obtained from peripheral blood. The sequence was collected from a woman aged 60 to 75 with COVID-19, enrolled during active disease. The rearrangement joins TRBV7-8 to TRBJ1-1; 7 bases match TRBD1. CDR3 loop: CASSLELTGRNTEAFF. CDR3 DNA sequence: TGTGCCAGCAGCTTGGAACTGACAGGGCGGAACACTGAAGCTTTCTTT.